This T cell receptor beta chain was captured by sequencing in a study of a mutant IDH1 vaccine in newly diagnosed glioma. Whole-study context: Either 4-6 weeks after radiotherapy alone or alongside temozolomide, vaccination was begun. Week 35 held visit V12, while week 47 held visit V13.

Germline assignment: CDR1 GTSNPN and CDR2 SVGIG (reference sequence). Trimming shortened V by 2 bases and J by 8 bases, and 12 bases separated the two germline ends. The CDR3 runs to 13 residues. Comments on this clone: Its target is not known.

Libraries were prepared by immunoSEQ multiplex PCR; TCRdb keeps only in-frame clonotypes and omits some of them. This table has tens of thousands of clones, around four fifths appearing once. Time point: week 35, safety follow-up. With topical imiquimod, each dose of the vaccine consisted of 300 ug of mutant IDH1 20-mer peptide. Across weeks 1, 3, 5, 7, 11, 15, 19 and 23, patients received a vaccination each time, eight in all. The sequence derives from a middle-aged man with glioma. Some clones in this sample may be carry-over from other donors' samples. The chain couples TRBV30 to TRBJ1-4, with D tentatively TRBD1 (5 bases). The sample in question was PBMCs, obtained from a glioma patient whose treatment included an IDH1 peptide vaccine. The CDR3 reads CAWSSTQGEKLFF. CDR3 nucleotides: TGTGCCTGGAGTTCGACGCAGGGAGAAAAACTGTTTTTT. The full variable domain, in which reference TRBV30 and TRBJ1-4 provide the parts outside the CDR3, is SQTIHQWPATLVQPVGSPLSLECTVEGTSNPNLYWYRQAAGRGLQLLFYSVGIGQISSEVPQNLSASRPQDRQFILSSKKLLLSDSGFYLCAWSSTQGEKLFFGSGTQLSVL.